The present entry profiles one T cell receptor beta chain with its context. Antigen: not known. The sample belongs to a study of T cells after yellow fever vaccination. Across the study: SMART-Seq v4 Ultra Low Input handled preparation of low-cell-number fractions. Study-wide results and caveats: Contaminants from the bulk population, in the form of abundant clonotypes, could be found in FACS-sorted repertoires. Reappearance after the booster was seen for most primary-vaccination clones, at 96% CD4 and roughly 90% CD8.

The authors made TCR cDNA by 5'RACE template switching, adding a universal primer site and UMIs. TCRdb reprocessed the 5' RACE reads via MiXCR and lists one record per CDR3 protein. The sample shows 300,000 to 400,000 distinct CDR3 sequences, more than 8.5% of them seen only once. The sample consisted of PBMCs, taken on the day of the first yellow fever vaccination. The receptor was isolated from a man aged 18 to 29 who received the YFV17D yellow fever vaccine.

The CDR3 nucleotides are TGTGCCAGCAGTTTAGCAGGTAGCAGGCCCCTCCACTTT. Residues: CASSLAGSRPLHF. This chain uses TRBV12-3 or TRBV12-4 with TRBJ1-6; unclear D gene. Trimming cost V 0 bases and J 13 bases, with 10 bases left between them. This CDR3 spans 13 amino acids.